The 27 T cell receptor beta chains in this list originate from one sample, sequenced in a study of blood T cell repertoires in COVID-19 (dated by TCRdb to the early 2020s). Library creation used the immunoSEQ multiplex PCR assay. Imported from immuneACCESS, the table was reduced by TCRdb to in-frame sequences with V and J called. These copies leave out some clones; in studies compared against another copy, an unresolved V gene accounts for under half, and the cause of the remainder is not known. Across this sample there are around 240,000 clones, with approximately 80% seen only once. The ten largest make up around 7% of the sample. Sequencing was carried out using peripheral blood. The receptors shown here come from a woman between 50 and 59 years old with acute or convalescent COVID-19.

The rearrangement links TRBV19 to TRBJ1-5; 9 bases map to TRBD1. V trimming: 6 bases; J trimming: 3 bases; junction bases outside the gene matches: 3. From germline, CDR1 is LNHDA and CDR2 SQIVND (reference sequence). CDR3 length: 14 residues. CDR3 nucleotide sequence: TGTGCCAGTAGCCGGACAGGGGACAATCAGCCCCAGCATTTT. This gives the protein CASSRTGDNQPQHF.

There are a few counts of this clone. The chain is built from TRBV18 and TRBJ1-2; D uncertain. The germline V gene encodes CDR1 KGHSH and CDR2 LQKENI. The V and J ends lost 0 bases and 0 bases respectively, with 11 bases between them. The CDR3 is 16 amino acids. This CDR3 reads CASSPPGLQPNYGYTF. The DNA for the CDR3 is TGTGCCAGCTCACCACCTGGTTTACAGCCTAACTATGGCTACACCTTC.

The rearrangement joins TRBV2 to TRBJ1-2, with 8 bases aligning to TRBD1. Germline-derived CDR1 and CDR2 are SNHLY and FYNNEI. This CDR3 comprises 13 residues. The V gene end was trimmed by 8 bases and the J gene end by 8 bases; junction bases not matched to a gene: 10. The CDR3 bases are TGTGCCAGCCGCCCCGGGACAGGCGTAGGCTACACCTTC. It translates to CASRPGTGVGYTF.

This chain uses TRBV5-1 with TRBJ2-7; TRBD2 is a possible D gene (5 bases). The CDR3 is 15 amino acids. V lost 1 base and J lost 0, with 11 bases in between. Germline V gene lookup returns CDR1 SGHRS and CDR2 YFSETQ. CDR3 in amino acids: CASSLPGESSYEQYF. CDR3 in DNA: TGCGCCAGCAGCTTGCCCGGGGAGAGCTCCTACGAGCAGTACTTC.

The V gene is TRBV12-3 or TRBV12-4, the J gene TRBJ1-2; 8 positions match TRBD1. CDR3 length: 13 amino acids. J was trimmed by 7 bases and V by 5 bases; bases with no gene match: 6. This chain's CDR3 is CASSPDRVRGYTF. CDR3 nucleotides: TGTGCCAGCAGTCCGGACAGGGTCCGTGGCTACACCTTC.

This chain joins TRBV7-2 and TRBJ1-1; D gene unclear. V shed 5 bases and J shed 1 base, with 14 bases lying between them. The germline gives CDR1 SGHTA, CDR2 FQGNSA. CDR3 length: 15 residues. Here the CDR3 reads CASSAFSAENTEAFF. The CDR3 DNA reads as TGTGCCAGCAGCGCATTTAGTGCGGAGAACACTGAAGCTTTCTTT.

The chain is built from TRBV7-2 and TRBJ2-5, with a tentative D call TRBD2 (6 bases). The CDR3 runs to 14 residues. Germline assignment: CDR1 SGHTA and CDR2 FQGNSA. V lost 3 bases to trimming and J lost 4 bases, with 12 bases between them. The CDR3 loop is CASSFTSLGETQYF. CDR3 nucleotide sequence: TGTGCCAGCAGCTTTACTAGCCTGGGAGAGACCCAGTACTTC. Together with reference TRBV7-2 and TRBJ2-5, the CDR3 gives the full variable domain: GAGVSQSPSNKVTEKGKDVELRCDPISGHTALYWYRQSLGQGLEFLIYFQGNSAPDKSGLPSDRFSAERTGGSVSTLTIQRTQQEDSAVYLCASSFTSLGETQYFGPGTRLLVL.

The V call is TRBV10-3, the J call TRBJ1-2; D gene ambiguous. The germline V gene has CDR1 ENHRY and CDR2 SYGVKD. V lost 0 bases, J lost 5 bases, and 10 bases lay in between. This CDR3 spans 14 amino acids. Here the CDR3 DNA reads TGTGCCATCAGTGAGTCTAAGGCGGGATATGGCTACACCTTC. Translated: CAISESKAGYGYTF.

The J gene is TRBJ1-2, the V gene TRBV2, with D possibly being TRBD1 (6 bases). The V end lost 1 base, the J end lost 0 bases, and 18 bases lay between the germline ends. CDR1 SNHLY and CDR2 FYNNEI come from the germline V gene. The CDR3 extends over 18 amino acids. CDR3 coding DNA: TGTGCCAGCAGTGAAGTAGGGGGGGCCCCGGTTTCTAACTATGGCTACACCTTC. Translation: CASSEVGGAPVSNYGYTF.

The rearrangement uses TRBV28 and TRBJ2-5; 10 nucleotides align to TRBD2. Trimming took 3 bases from V and 4 from J; bases not matched to a gene: 5. The CDR3 is 15 residues long. Germline loops: CDR1 MDHEN, CDR2 SYDVKM. The CDR3 nucleotides are TGTGCCAGCAGTTTTACTAGCGGGGTGTCAGAGACCCAGTACTTC. As protein: CASSFTSGVSETQYF.

This clone was detected only a few times. The chain combines TRBV14 with TRBJ2-7; TRBD1 is a possible D gene (6 bases). The CDR3 contains 12 residues. The germline CDR1 and CDR2 sequences are SGHDN and FVKESK. With 8 bases removed from V and 0 bases from J, the gap between germline ends came to 8 bases. The chain's CDR3 is CASGQSSYEQYF. CDR3 bases: TGTGCCAGCGGACAGAGCTCCTACGAGCAGTACTTC. The full variable domain, rest sourced from reference TRBV14 and TRBJ2-7, is EAGVTQFPSHSVIEKGQTVTLRCDPISGHDNLYWYRRVMGKEIKFLLHFVKESKQDESGMPNNRFLAERTGGTYSTLKVQPAELEDSGVYFCASGQSSYEQYFGPGTRLTVT.

This clone was found once. This chain connects TRBV7-2 to TRBJ2-7, with a possible D match to TRBD2 (7 bases). This CDR3 has 15 residues. The ends were cut back, 5 bases at V and 4 bases at J, with 18 bases in the middle. Germline V gene lookup returns CDR1 SGHTA and CDR2 FQGNSA. The CDR3 DNA reads TGTGCCAGCAGCCCTCGGGCGGGGGCCTTTTACGAGCAGTACTTC. Protein sequence: CASSPRAGAFYEQYF.

The chain employs TRBV28 and TRBJ2-7, with TRBD2 matching over 8 bases. Trimming at V came to 2 bases and at J to 2 bases, leaving 11 bases not matched to a gene. Germline V gene data show CDR1 as MDHEN and CDR2 as SYDVKM. The CDR3 runs 17 residues. CDR3 residues: CASSLGVSGMATYEQYF. In DNA, the CDR3 is TGTGCCAGCAGTTTAGGTGTTAGCGGGATGGCCACCTACGAGCAGTACTTC.

In this sample, this clone turned up a few times. This chain uses TRBV9 with TRBJ1-1; no clear D. The V gene lost 2 bases and the J gene lost 3 bases, with 14 bases spanning the gap. Germline CDR1 is SGDLS and CDR2 is YYNGEE. The CDR3 has 15 amino acids. This CDR3 reads CASSVGSGADTEAFF. The CDR3 DNA sequence: TGTGCCAGCAGCGTGGGTTCCGGAGCGGACACTGAAGCTTTCTTT. The variable domain in full, completed from reference TRBV9 and TRBJ1-1, reads DSGVTQTPKHLITATGQRVTLRCSPRSGDLSVYWYQQSLDQGLQFLIQYYNGEERAKGNILERFSAQQFPDLHSELNLSSLELGDSALYFCASSVGSGADTEAFFGQGTRLTVV.

The gene calls are TRBV19 and TRBJ1-2; 7 bases agree with TRBD1. CDR3 length: 13 amino acids. V shed 6 bases, J shed 2 bases, and the junction held 3 bases outside the gene matches. Germline assignment: CDR1 LNHDA and CDR2 SQIVND (reference sequence). The chain's CDR3 is CASRETGNYGYTF. The CDR3 DNA is TGTGCCAGTAGGGAGACAGGGAACTATGGCTACACCTTC.

The chain recombines TRBV3-1 (or the pseudogene TRBV3-2) with TRBJ1-2; TRBD1 is a possible D gene (5 bases). The CDR3 runs to 14 residues. Germline V gene sequence: CDR1 LGHDT, CDR2 YNNKEL (reference sequence). V was pared by 4 bases and J by 6 bases, with 15 bases between. As DNA, the CDR3 is TGTGCCAGCAGCCGTCAACGCGGAGGGGATGGCTACACCTTC. This encodes CASSRQRGGDGYTF.

The chain couples TRBV7-8 to TRBJ1-5; D is ambiguous. The V end was cut by 1 base, the J end by 0 bases, with 4 bases between. The CDR3 loop spans 14 amino acids. CDR1 is SGHVS, CDR2 FQNEAQ, per germline. The chain's CDR3 is CASSLERSNQPQHF. The DNA of the CDR3 is TGTGCCAGCAGCTTAGAGCGTAGCAATCAGCCCCAGCATTTT.

The chain joins TRBV6-2 or TRBV6-3 to TRBJ2-5; D may be TRBD1 (6 bases). Trimming removed 4 bases at V and 3 bases at J, with 15 bases between. The length of the CDR3 is 15 residues. From germline, CDR1 is MNHEY and CDR2 SVGEGT. This chain's CDR3 is CASSSHRETKETQYF. In DNA form, the CDR3 reads TGTGCCAGCAGTTCACACAGGGAAACTAAAGAGACCCAGTACTTC.

V usage is TRBV11-2 and J usage is TRBJ2-7; no firm D call. Germline CDR1 and CDR2: SGHAT and FQNNGV. The CDR3 spans 14 residues. The ends were cut back, 1 base at V and 2 bases at J, with 9 bases in the middle. As DNA, the CDR3 is TGTGCCAGCAGCTTAGCCAGGTCCGCCTACGAGCAGTACTTC. The encoded protein is CASSLARSAYEQYF.

The CDR3 DNA reads TGTGCCAGCTCACCCGGGACACAAAATGAAAAACTGTTTTTT. Translation gives CASSPGTQNEKLFF. The rearrangement uses TRBV18 and TRBJ1-4; possibly TRBD1 for D (6 bases). The CDR3 is 14 residues long. Trimming took off 3 bases at V and 5 bases at J, with 10 bases between the two ends. Per germline, CDR1 KGHSH and CDR2 LQKENI.

The chain links TRBV27 to TRBJ1-6, with TRBD1 matching 9 bases. Germline CDR1 reads MNHEY; CDR2 reads SMNVEV (reference sequence). Trimming took 6 bases from V and 8 from J; bases not matched to a gene: 5. This CDR3 has 14 amino acids. The CDR3 coding sequence is TGTGCCAGCAGAAAGACAGGGGGTGATTCACCCCTCCACTTT. Its protein product is CASRKTGGDSPLHF.

This clone came up a few times. The V and J genes are TRBV6-1 and TRBJ2-2; D is perhaps TRBD2 (6 bases). Germline V gene data show CDR1 as MNHNS and CDR2 as SASEGT. V was shortened by 2 bases and J by 6 bases, with 7 bases between the two germline ends. This CDR3 has 13 amino acids. The CDR3, as DNA: TGTGCCAGCAGTGAACGGAGGGCCGGGGAGCTGTTTTTT. It is translated as CASSERRAGELFF.

The V call is TRBV7-2, the J call TRBJ2-1, with TRBD2 matching 11 bases. In germline, CDR1 is SGHTA, CDR2 FQGNSA. V gave up 3 bases and J gave up 2 bases; unmatched junction bases: 0. The CDR3 runs to 15 residues. The CDR3 reads CASSFSGGAYNEQFF. The CDR3 DNA follows: TGTGCCAGCAGCTTTAGCGGGGGGGCCTACAATGAGCAGTTCTTC. The entire variable domain, with the rest obtained from reference TRBV7-2 and TRBJ2-1, is as follows: GAGVSQSPSNKVTEKGKDVELRCDPISGHTALYWYRQSLGQGLEFLIYFQGNSAPDKSGLPSDRFSAERTGGSVSTLTIQRTQQEDSAVYLCASSFSGGAYNEQFFGPGTRLTVL.

The V gene is TRBV9, the J gene TRBJ2-1, with D perhaps TRBD2 (6 bases). CDR3 length: 16 amino acids. Trimming left V 4 bases short and J 0 bases short, with 14 bases between. Per the germline V gene, CDR1 is SGDLS and CDR2 is YYNGEE. CDR3 nucleotides: TGTGCCAGCAGCCCGGAGGGTTTAAGCTCCTACAATGAGCAGTTCTTC. Translation gives CASSPEGLSSYNEQFF.

The chain employs TRBV29-1 and TRBJ1-1; maybe TRBD1 (6 bases). CDR1 is SQVTM, CDR2 ANQGSEA, per germline. CDR3 length: 13 amino acids. V gave up 4 bases and J gave up 0 bases, with 9 bases separating them. CDR3 in amino acids: CSVGGLMNTEAFF. The CDR3 region has the DNA TGCAGCGTTGGGGGGCTCATGAACACTGAAGCTTTCTTT.

This clone showed up just a few times. J is TRBJ1-2 and V is TRBV4-1; 9 positions match TRBD1. The CDR3 consists of 15 residues. Germline V gene data show CDR1 as MGHRA and CDR2 as YSYEKL. J lost 8 bases, V lost 0 bases, and 7 bases had no gene match. CDR3 nucleotides: TGCGCCAGCAGCCAAGATGCCGGGACAGGGACCGGCTACACCTTC. It translates to CASSQDAGTGTGYTF.

The J gene is TRBJ2-2, the V gene TRBV15, with 9 bases lining up with TRBD2. Losses at the gene ends were 11 bases for V and 7 bases for J; bases not matched to a gene: 14. The CDR3 consists of 15 residues. CDR1 and CDR2 (germline): LNHNV, YYDKDF (reference sequence). CDR3 amino acids: CASDRGGGAIGELFF. The DNA of the CDR3 is TGTGCCTCGGATCGCGGCGGGGGGGCGATCGGGGAGCTGTTTTTT.